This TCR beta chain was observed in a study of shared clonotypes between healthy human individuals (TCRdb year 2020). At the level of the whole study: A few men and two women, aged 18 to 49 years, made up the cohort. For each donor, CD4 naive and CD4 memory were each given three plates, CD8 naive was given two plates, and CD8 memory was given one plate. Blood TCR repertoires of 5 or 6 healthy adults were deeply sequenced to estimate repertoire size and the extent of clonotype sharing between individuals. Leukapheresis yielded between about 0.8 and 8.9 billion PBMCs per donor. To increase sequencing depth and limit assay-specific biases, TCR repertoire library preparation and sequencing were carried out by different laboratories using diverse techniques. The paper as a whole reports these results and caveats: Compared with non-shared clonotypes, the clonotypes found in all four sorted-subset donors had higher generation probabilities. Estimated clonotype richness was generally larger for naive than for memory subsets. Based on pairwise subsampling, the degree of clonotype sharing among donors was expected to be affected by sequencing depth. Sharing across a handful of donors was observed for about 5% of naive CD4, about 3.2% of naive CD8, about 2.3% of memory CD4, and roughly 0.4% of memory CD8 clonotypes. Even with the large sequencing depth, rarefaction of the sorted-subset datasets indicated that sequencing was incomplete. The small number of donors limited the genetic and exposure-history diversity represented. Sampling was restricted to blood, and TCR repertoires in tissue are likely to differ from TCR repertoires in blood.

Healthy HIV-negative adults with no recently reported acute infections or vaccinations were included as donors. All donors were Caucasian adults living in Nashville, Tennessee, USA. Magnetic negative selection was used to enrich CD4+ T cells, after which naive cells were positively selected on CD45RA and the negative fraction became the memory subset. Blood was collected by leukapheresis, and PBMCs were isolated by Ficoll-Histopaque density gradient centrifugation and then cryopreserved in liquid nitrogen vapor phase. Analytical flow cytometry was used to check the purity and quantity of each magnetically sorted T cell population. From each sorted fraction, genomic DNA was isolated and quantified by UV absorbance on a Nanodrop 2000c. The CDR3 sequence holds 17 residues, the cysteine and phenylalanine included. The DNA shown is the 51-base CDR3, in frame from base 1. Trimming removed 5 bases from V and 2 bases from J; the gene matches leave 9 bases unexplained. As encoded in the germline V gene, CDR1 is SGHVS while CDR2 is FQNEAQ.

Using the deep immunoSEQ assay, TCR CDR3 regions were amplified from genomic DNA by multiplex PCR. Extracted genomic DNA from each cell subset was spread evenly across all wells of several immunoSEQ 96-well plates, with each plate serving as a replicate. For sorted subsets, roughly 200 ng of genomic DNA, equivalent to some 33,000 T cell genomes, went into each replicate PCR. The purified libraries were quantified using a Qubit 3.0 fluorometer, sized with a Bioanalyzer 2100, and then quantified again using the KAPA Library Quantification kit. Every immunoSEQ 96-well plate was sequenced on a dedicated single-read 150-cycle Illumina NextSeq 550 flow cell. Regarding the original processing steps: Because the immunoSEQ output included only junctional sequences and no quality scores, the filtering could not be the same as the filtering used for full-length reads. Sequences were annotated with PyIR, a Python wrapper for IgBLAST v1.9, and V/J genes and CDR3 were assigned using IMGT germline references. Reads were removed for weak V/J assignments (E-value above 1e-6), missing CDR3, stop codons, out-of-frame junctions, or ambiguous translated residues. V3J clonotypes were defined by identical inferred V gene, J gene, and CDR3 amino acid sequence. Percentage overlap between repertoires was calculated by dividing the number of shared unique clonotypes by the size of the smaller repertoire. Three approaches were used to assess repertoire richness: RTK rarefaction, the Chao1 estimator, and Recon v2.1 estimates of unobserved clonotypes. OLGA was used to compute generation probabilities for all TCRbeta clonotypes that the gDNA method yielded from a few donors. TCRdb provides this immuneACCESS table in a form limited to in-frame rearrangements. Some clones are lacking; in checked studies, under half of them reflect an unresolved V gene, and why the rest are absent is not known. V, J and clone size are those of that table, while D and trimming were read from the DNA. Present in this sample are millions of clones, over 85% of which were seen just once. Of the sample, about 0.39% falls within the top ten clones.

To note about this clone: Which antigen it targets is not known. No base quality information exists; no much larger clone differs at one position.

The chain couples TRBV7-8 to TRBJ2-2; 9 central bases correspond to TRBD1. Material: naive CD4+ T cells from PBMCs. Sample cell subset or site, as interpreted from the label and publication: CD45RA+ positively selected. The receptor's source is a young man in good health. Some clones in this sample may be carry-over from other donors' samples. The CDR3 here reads CASSAYRGQSNTGELFF. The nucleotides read TGTGCCAGCAGCGCCTACAGGGGGCAATCTAACACCGGGGAGCTGTTTTTT.